This TCR beta chain was identified during a study of T-cell memory formation after mild COVID-19. The study's findings and limits: Some SARS-CoV-2-responding clones were already detected in memory before infection.

The table lists this clonotype with a few counts. Its specificity is not known. TCRdb fed the 5' RACE reads into MiXCR, producing one record per CDR3 protein. The sample records nearly 350,000 distinct CDR3 sequences, roughly 13% being singletons. The junction had 5 bases not matched to a gene; V was cut back by 3 bases and J by 3 bases. Per germline, CDR1 SGHRS and CDR2 YFSETQ. The CDR3 runs 15 residues. The rearrangement links TRBV5-1 to TRBJ2-5, with TRBD1 matching 10 bases. Specimen: PBMCs or a T cell subset sorted from them (not recorded which). This TCR derives from a man aged 18 to 35 who had mild COVID-19 (a few samples of this study predate the infection). Cell type and time point are not known. In DNA form, the CDR3 reads TGCGCCAGCAGCTACTCCGGGACAGGGGAAGAGACCCAGTACTTC. Its protein product is CASSYSGTGEETQYF.